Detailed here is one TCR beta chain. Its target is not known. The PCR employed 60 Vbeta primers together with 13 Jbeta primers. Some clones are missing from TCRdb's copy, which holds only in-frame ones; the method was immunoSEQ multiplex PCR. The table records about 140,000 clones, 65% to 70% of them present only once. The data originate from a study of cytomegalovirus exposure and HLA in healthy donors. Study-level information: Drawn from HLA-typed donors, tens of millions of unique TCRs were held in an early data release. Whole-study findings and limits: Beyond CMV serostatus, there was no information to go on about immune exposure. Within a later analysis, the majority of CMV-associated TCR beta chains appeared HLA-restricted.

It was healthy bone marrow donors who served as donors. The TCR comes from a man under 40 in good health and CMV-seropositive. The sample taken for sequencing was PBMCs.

CDR3 sequence: CASRPPGQGFYEQYF. In DNA, the CDR3 is TGTGCCAGCAGACCCCCGGGACAGGGGTTCTACGAGCAGTACTTC. J is TRBJ2-7 and V is TRBV28, with 10 positions matching TRBD1. The CDR3 covers 15 residues. V was clipped by 6 bases and J by 3 bases; unmatched bases: 8. Germline CDR1 and CDR2: MDHEN and SYDVKM.